Listed here are 25 T cell receptor beta chains from one sample, sequenced in a study of T cell repertoires in cytomegalovirus infection. TCRdb re-called the reads through MiXCR, storing one row per CDR3 protein. The sample carries approximately 250,000 distinct CDR3 sequences, approximately 13% recorded once. Source material: PBMCs. The source of these receptors is a human donor in good health (CMV status not recorded). Some clones in this sample may be carry-over from other donors' samples.

This clonotype appeared many times. The chain joins TRBV19 to TRBJ2-7, with TRBD1 matching over 7 bases. J was trimmed by 7 bases and V by 5 bases; bases with no gene match: 11. CDR3 size: 14 residues. Germline V gives CDR1 LNHDA, CDR2 SQIVND (reference sequence). The CDR3 DNA follows: TGTGCCAGTAGTGATCCGGGACAGCGGCGGGAGCAGTACTTC. Encoded protein: CASSDPGQRREQYF. The full variable domain, its missing parts supplied by reference TRBV19 and TRBJ2-7, is DGGITQSPKYLFRKEGQNVTLSCEQNLNHDAMYWYRQDPGQGLRLIYYSQIVNDFQKGDIAEGYSVSREKKESFPLTVTSAQKNPTAFYLCASSDPGQRREQYFGPGTRLTVT.

This clonotype appeared many times. The J gene is TRBJ1-1, the V gene TRBV6-2 or TRBV6-3; 7 nucleotides line up with TRBD1. J gave up 0 bases and V 7 bases, and 8 bases lay outside the gene matches. The V gene's germline CDR1 is MNHEY and CDR2 SVGEGT. The CDR3 totals 15 residues. This CDR3 reads CASTREGAMNTEAFF. Here the CDR3 DNA reads TGTGCCAGCACCAGGGAGGGGGCCATGAACACTGAAGCTTTCTTT.

V and J are TRBV18 and TRBJ1-3; TRBD1 is a possible D gene (6 bases). V lost 3 bases to trimming and J lost 4 bases, with 16 bases between them. From germline, CDR1 is KGHSH and CDR2 LQKENI. The CDR3 spans 16 residues. CDR3 amino acids: CASSPRRGAEGNTIYF. CDR3 nucleotide sequence: TGTGCCAGCTCACCTCGGCGGGGGGCGGAAGGAAACACCATATATTTT.

At least ten counts were recorded for this clonotype. This CDR3 reads CASSSLSSYNEQFF. DNA for the CDR3: TGTGCCAGCAGCTCACTGAGCTCCTACAATGAGCAGTTCTTC. The J gene is TRBJ2-1, the V gene TRBV28; no definite D call. CDR1 and CDR2 (germline): MDHEN, SYDVKM. Trimming took off 6 bases at V and 0 bases at J, with 9 bases between the two ends. This CDR3 spans 14 amino acids.

This clonotype has a count of ten or more. The V and J genes are TRBV7-2 and TRBJ2-1; 8 bases agree with TRBD2. Trimming removed 2 bases from V and 6 bases from J; junction bases left unmatched: 12. From germline, CDR1 is SGHTA and CDR2 FQGNSA. CDR3 length equals 17 residues. The CDR3 bases are TGTGCCAGCAGCTTAACGGTACTAGCGGAGTGGGGCAATGAGCAGTTCTTC. Its protein is CASSLTVLAEWGNEQFF.

The chain joins TRBV7-9 to TRBJ2-7; TRBD2 is a possible D gene (6 bases). The V and J ends lost 0 bases and 6 bases respectively, with 9 bases between them. There are 13 residues in the CDR3. Germline CDR1 SEHNR, CDR2 FQNEAQ (reference sequence). CDR3 in amino acids: CASSLAAGREQYF. CDR3 sequence (DNA): TGTGCCAGCAGCTTAGCGGCGGGGCGCGAGCAGTACTTC. The full variable domain, in which reference TRBV7-9 and TRBJ2-7 provide the parts outside the CDR3, is DTGVSQNPRHKITKRGQNVTFRCDPISEHNRLYWYRQTLGQGPEFLTYFQNEAQLEKSRLLSDRFSAERPKGSFSTLEIQRTEQGDSAMYLCASSLAAGREQYFGPGTRLTVT.

This clonotype was detected many times. V usage is TRBV7-2 and J usage is TRBJ2-3; 13 nucleotides agree with TRBD2. Germline V CDR1 and CDR2: SGHTA, FQGNSA. V dropped 3 bases and J dropped 3; count of bases not matched to a gene: 12. This CDR3 is built from 19 residues. The CDR3 loop is CASSFQLAGGPSLTDTQYF. Written as DNA, the CDR3 is TGTGCCAGCAGCTTCCAACTAGCGGGAGGGCCCTCGCTTACAGATACGCAGTATTTT.

This clonotype has more than one count but fewer than ten. The V gene is TRBV12-5, the J gene TRBJ1-1, with unresolved D. CDR1 is LGHNT and CDR2 is FRNRAP in the germline V gene. The V and J ends lost 2 bases and 4 bases respectively, with 14 bases between them. The CDR3 covers 15 residues. CDR3 residues: CASGLPRREGTEAFF. The CDR3 coding sequence is TGTGCTAGTGGTTTGCCCCGCCGAGAGGGCACTGAAGCTTTCTTT.

This clonotype showed up many times. This chain links TRBV5-6 with TRBJ1-2; 8 bases agree with TRBD1. Germline CDR1 SGHDT, CDR2 YYEEEE. Germline trimming cut 4 bases from V and 4 bases from J; bases unmatched to any gene: 12. There are 16 residues in the CDR3. The CDR3 bases are TGTGCCAGCAGCCCCGGCGGCAGGGGGCGAAGCTATGGCTACACCTTC. This encodes CASSPGGRGRSYGYTF.

The DNA of the CDR3 is TGTGCCACCAGTGATCCATTGGGGACAGGGTTTAACAATGAGCAGTTCTTC. Protein product: CATSDPLGTGFNNEQFF. This chain joins TRBV24-1 and TRBJ2-1, with 9 bases lining up with TRBD1. This CDR3 has 17 amino acids. V lost 3 bases, J lost 5 bases, and 10 bases stayed unmatched. CDR1 is KGHDR, CDR2 SFDVKD, per germline.

This clonotype has just a few counts. The chain carries TRBV28 and TRBJ2-1; 7 bases map to TRBD2. CDR3 length: 16 amino acids. Germline V lookup: CDR1 MDHEN, CDR2 SYDVKM. J was trimmed by 8 bases and V by 5 bases; bases with no gene match: 15. The CDR3 reads CASSPVFGRAGYEQFF. The CDR3 nucleotides are TGTGCCAGCAGTCCCGTATTTGGGAGGGCTGGGTATGAGCAGTTCTTC.

This clonotype was seen many times. The rearrangement joins TRBV19 to TRBJ2-1; 10 nucleotides align to TRBD2. This CDR3 region has 14 residues. V trimming: 9 bases; J trimming: 8 bases; junction bases outside the gene matches: 10. Germline V CDR1 and CDR2: LNHDA, SQIVND (reference sequence). The CDR3 DNA reads TGTGCCAGCTCGAGACTAGCGGGCGCGGATGAGCAGTTCTTC. Translated: CASSRLAGADEQFF.

This clonotype has more than one count but fewer than ten. The genes are TRBV5-3 and TRBJ2-7; D perhaps matches TRBD1 (6 bases). TRBV5-3 is an ORF; its function is uncertain. The V end lost 8 bases, the J end lost 0 bases, and 15 bases lay between the germline ends. This CDR3 comprises 14 residues. The CDR3 DNA reads TGTGCCAGCAGCCGAAACAGGGACTCCTACGAGCAGTACTTC. This codes for CASSRNRDSYEQYF.

This clonotype was detected many times. The chain combines TRBV5-4 with TRBJ1-4, with 8 bases identical to TRBD1. V was pared by 4 bases and J by 4 bases, with 6 bases of the junction left unmatched. This CDR3 is built from 15 residues. CDR1 and CDR2 (germline): SGHNT, YYREEE (reference sequence). CDR3 bases: TGTGCCAGCAGCCAGGGGGCCCTTTATAATGAAAAACTGTTTTTT. Translating gives CASSQGALYNEKLFF.

The CDR3 is CSASRRYSNQPQHF. In DNA form, the CDR3 reads TGCAGTGCTTCCCGCCGATATAGCAATCAGCCCCAGCATTTT. The chain couples TRBV20-1 to TRBJ1-5; D remains ambiguous. CDR1 and CDR2 from the germline V gene are DFQATT and SNEGSKA (reference sequence). V was trimmed by 5 bases and J by 0 bases, leaving 11 bases between them. CDR3 size: 14 residues.

This clonotype appeared a few times. The J gene is TRBJ2-1, the V gene TRBV7-9; 7 bases are shared with TRBD1. J gave up 0 bases and V 4 bases, and 6 bases lay outside the gene matches. The germline gives CDR1 SEHNR, CDR2 FQNEAQ (reference sequence). The CDR3 length is 16 residues. CDR3 nucleotide sequence: TGTGCCAGCAGCTCGGGACAGATGAGCTCCTACAATGAGCAGTTCTTC. Its translation is CASSSGQMSSYNEQFF.

This clonotype was seen at least ten times. In DNA, the CDR3 is TGTGCCAGCAGCCAACAGGGGGCCCAGCCCCAGCATTTT. Translated, it gives CASSQQGAQPQHF. The rearrangement joins TRBV3-1 to TRBJ1-5; 8 nucleotides align to TRBD1. Losses at the gene ends were 2 bases for V and 7 bases for J; bases not matched to a gene: 1. CDR1 and CDR2 from the germline V gene are LGHDT and YNNKEL (reference sequence). This CDR3 has 13 amino acids. Based on the CDR3 plus reference TRBV3-1 and TRBJ1-5, the full variable domain is DTAVSQTPKYLVTQMGNDKSIKCEQNLGHDTMYWYKQDSKKFLKIMFSYNNKELIINETVPNRFSPKSPDKAHLNLHINSLELGDSAVYFCASSQQGAQPQHFGDGTRLSIL.

The J gene is TRBJ1-1, the V gene TRBV19; D is unresolved. V was pared by 7 bases and J by 4 bases, with 13 bases between. The CDR3 contains 13 residues. Germline V gene data show CDR1 as LNHDA and CDR2 as SQIVND (reference sequence). This CDR3 reads CASTGGLVTEAFF. DNA of the CDR3: TGTGCCAGTACAGGTGGGCTGGTCACTGAAGCTTTCTTT.

This clonotype was seen many times. The chain carries TRBV7-3 and TRBJ2-3; the match to TRBD2 covers 8 bases. Germline V CDR1 and CDR2: SGHTA, FQGTGA. This CDR3 has 13 residues. Trimming at V came to 5 bases and at J to 5 bases, leaving 3 bases not matched to a gene. The CDR3 loop is CASSGSGEDTQYF. The CDR3 DNA reads as TGTGCCAGCAGCGGTAGCGGGGAAGATACGCAGTATTTT.

This clonotype has a handful of counts. The V and J genes are TRBV19 and TRBJ1-3; D is undetermined. The length of the CDR3 is 13 residues. The germline V gene has CDR1 LNHDA and CDR2 SQIVND (reference sequence). The V end was cut by 3 bases, the J end by 3 bases, with 6 bases between. CDR3 sequence: CASSILSGNTIYF. CDR3 DNA sequence: TGTGCCAGTAGTATCTTAAGTGGAAACACCATATATTTT.

Notes on this clonotype: An end of the junction differs from the germline gene, which may be a read error. The rearrangement joins TRBV29-1 to TRBJ2-5, with D perhaps matching TRBD1 or TRBD2 (7 bases each). The CDR3 totals 14 residues. CDR1 and CDR2 from the germline V gene are SQVTM and ANQGSEA. The CDR3 region is CSVQDREGVETQYF. DNA for the CDR3: TGCAGCGTTCAAGACAGGGAGGGTGTTGAGACCCAGTACTTC.

Only a few counts were recorded for this clonotype. The CDR3 DNA sequence: TGTGCCAGCAGTTACTCGACTGGGGCCAACGTCCTGACTTTC. Protein: CASSYSTGANVLTF. The chain combines TRBV6-2 or TRBV6-3 with TRBJ2-6, with no clear D. Looked up from germline, CDR1 is MNHEY and CDR2 is SVGEGT. The CDR3 consists of 14 residues. Trimming cost V 0 bases and J 2 bases, with 2 bases left between them.

This clonotype was detected a few times. This rearrangement joins TRBV29-1 to TRBJ2-3; weak D call: TRBD2 (5 bases). CDR1 is SQVTM and CDR2 is ANQGSEA in the germline V gene. The CDR3 is 13 amino acids. V was shortened by 7 bases and J by 0 bases, with 11 bases between the two germline ends. CDR3 amino acids: CSAVRTSTDTQYF. The CDR3, as DNA: TGCAGCGCCGTAAGGACTAGCACAGATACGCAGTATTTT.

This clonotype appeared many times. The chain uses TRBV7-2 and TRBJ1-2; no clear D. The germline gives CDR1 SGHTA, CDR2 FQGNSA. The V end was cut by 0 bases, the J end by 1 base, with 6 bases between. The CDR3 loop spans 14 amino acids. CDR3 sequence: CASSLAAYNYGYTF. The CDR3 coding sequence is TGTGCCAGCAGCTTAGCCGCTTATAACTATGGCTACACCTTC. Filled out from reference TRBV7-2 and TRBJ1-2, the complete variable domain reads GAGVSQSPSNKVTEKGKDVELRCDPISGHTALYWYRQSLGQGLEFLIYFQGNSAPDKSGLPSDRFSAERTGGSVSTLTIQRTQQEDSAVYLCASSLAAYNYGYTFGSGTRLTVV.

About this clonotype: A single base separates this from a much larger clone, so it may be a read error. The V gene is TRBV4-3, the J gene TRBJ1-4; possibly TRBD1 for D (6 bases). The V gene's germline CDR1 is LGHNA and CDR2 YSLEER. CDR3 size: 15 residues. CDR3 in DNA: TGCGCCAGCAGCAAAGATCAAGGGGGAAGGAAAAAACTGTTTTTT. It codes for CASSKDQGGRKKLFF.